These T cell receptor beta chains were read from a single sample in a study of shared clonotypes between healthy human individuals. Produced via immunoSEQ multiplex PCR; TCRdb's table is partial and in-frame only. Of 950,000 to 1,100,000 clones in the sample, roughly 80% were seen once. Sequenced material: memory CD4+ T cells sorted from blood. All receptors come from a man younger than 30 in good health. CDR3s include the opening cysteine and the closing phenylalanine or tryptophan. The size field is filled for only some rows; it gives once, few, many or a size class.

j_call v_call clone_size cdr3_aa
TRBJ2-3 TRBV7-9 . CASSFTQGASTDTQYF
TRBJ2-1 TRBV14 . CASSPPSSYNEQFF
TRBJ1-2 TRBV7-9 once CASSLWNPTWVNYGYTF
TRBJ2-7 TRBV23-1 . CASSQSPLSYEQYF
TRBJ2-4 TRBV9 . CASSVARPRLLPRDSIQYF
TRBJ1-1 TRBV7-7 . CASSPGTGEAAFF
TRBJ1-2 TRBV6-1 . CASSAQNRGPNYGYTF
TRBJ1-1 TRBV6-5 . CASSSDEGPDTEAFF
TRBJ1-2 TRBV5-1 . CASSPETMGGYGYTF
TRBJ2-3 TRBV27 . CASRASTDTQYF
TRBJ2-7 TRBV5-1 few CASTRDGSYEQYF
TRBJ2-1 TRBV7-7 . CASSRDRSSYNEQFF
TRBJ1-5 TRBV2 . CASNRQGGQPQHF
TRBJ2-2 TRBV18 . CASSPSPGELFF
TRBJ1-3 TRBV19 few CASSLGGDAGNTIYF
TRBJ1-5 TRBV5-1 . CASRPGTGSNQPQHF
TRBJ2-2 TRBV10-3 . CAISDVGLGTGELFF
TRBJ2-1 TRBV7-2 . CASSSSLLNEQFF
TRBJ2-1 TRBV6-1 . CASNTGTYYNEQFF
TRBJ1-1 TRBV13 . CASSFQDRRATEAFF
TRBJ2-6 TRBV6-6 . CASSYSVGGANVLTF
TRBJ2-1 TRBV5-4 few CASSPGQGDVKNEQFF
TRBJ2-2 TRBV10-3 . CAITGESFGGELFF
TRBJ1-1 TRBV30 few CAWSPGLSREAFF
TRBJ1-4 TRBV28 . CASSRDRTNEKLFF
TRBJ1-3 TRBV5-1 . CASSLEPVSGNTIYF
TRBJ2-7 TRBV2 . CASLRGTHSYEQYF
TRBJ2-7 TRBV7-2 . CASSRPPSRGDEQYF
TRBJ2-7 TRBV2 . CASSQANYEQYF
TRBJ2-3 TRBV2 . CASSRRPLGTDTQYF
TRBJ2-7 TRBV21-1 once CASSKAAGSEEQYF
TRBJ2-5 TRBV7-2 . CASSLSYGRAETQYF